Given below is one TCR beta chain in context. The target antigen is unknown. There are 15 residues in the CDR3. Germline values: CDR1 MNHEY, CDR2 SVGEGT. Trimming took off 5 bases at V and 5 bases at J, with 19 bases between the two ends. This entry belongs to a study of regulatory T cells in long-lasting Graves disease. This sample's time point: newly diagnosed GD, antithyroid drugs for less than 3 months. After RNA was extracted from PBMCs, the TCR library was made from it. The study, taken as a whole, reports: Persistent disease exhibited a predilection for TRBV28, TRBJ1-2 and TRBJ2-5.

The authors built TCR beta libraries using iRepertoire HTBI primers and Arm-PCR of CDR3 regions. Each CDR3 protein gets one entry after TCRdb re-called the multiplex PCR reads with MiXCR. The data contain 530,000 or so distinct CDR3 sequences, about 15% of them singletons. This same sample was also part of a study on T cells in Graves' hyperthyroidism and ophthalmopathy. That investigation notes: Uncontrolled infection, other autoimmune disease, pregnancy or lactation disqualified patients from enrolment. Diagnostic assessment was based on clinical symptoms, serum thyroxine and TRAb, thyroid ultrasound and orbital computed tomography. The HTBI primer set drove a first-round RT-PCR of the TCR CDR3.

Sequences were derived from peripheral blood mononuclear cells (PBMCs), sampled at new diagnosis, from a patient treated with antithyroid drugs. The gene calls are TRBV6-2 or TRBV6-3 and TRBJ2-7; D is ambiguous. This receptor was identified in a man between 18 and 29 years old with Graves disease. CDR3 amino acids: CASSDLTLSVDEQYF. The CDR3 nucleotides read TGTGCCAGCAGTGATCTCACTCTTAGTGTGGACGAGCAGTACTTC.